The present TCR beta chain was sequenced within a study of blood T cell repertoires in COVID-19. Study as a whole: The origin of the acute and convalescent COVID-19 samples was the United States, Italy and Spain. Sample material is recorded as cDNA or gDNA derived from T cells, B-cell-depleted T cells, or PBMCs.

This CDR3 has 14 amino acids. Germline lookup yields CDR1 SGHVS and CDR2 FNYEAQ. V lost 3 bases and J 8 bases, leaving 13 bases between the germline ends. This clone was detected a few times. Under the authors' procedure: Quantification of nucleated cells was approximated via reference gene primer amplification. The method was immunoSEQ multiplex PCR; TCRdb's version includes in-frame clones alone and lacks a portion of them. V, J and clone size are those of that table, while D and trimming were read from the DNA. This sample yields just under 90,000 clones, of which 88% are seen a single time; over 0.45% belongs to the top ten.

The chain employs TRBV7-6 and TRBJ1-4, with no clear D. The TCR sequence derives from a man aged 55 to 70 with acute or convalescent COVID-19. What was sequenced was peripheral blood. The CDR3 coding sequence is TGTGCCAGCAGCTTGGGTGCAGGCGGGGAAAAACTGTTTTTT. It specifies CASSLGAGGEKLFF.